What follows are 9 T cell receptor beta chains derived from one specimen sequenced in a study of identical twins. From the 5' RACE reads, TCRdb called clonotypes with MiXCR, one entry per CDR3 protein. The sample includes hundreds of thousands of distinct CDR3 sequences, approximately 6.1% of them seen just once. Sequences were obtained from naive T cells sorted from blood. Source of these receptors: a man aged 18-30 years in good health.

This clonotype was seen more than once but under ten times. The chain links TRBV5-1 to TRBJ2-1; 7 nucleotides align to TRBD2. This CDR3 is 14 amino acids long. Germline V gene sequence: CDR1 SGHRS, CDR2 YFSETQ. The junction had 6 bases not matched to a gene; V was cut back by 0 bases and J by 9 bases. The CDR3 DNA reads TGCGCCAGCAGCTTGGACATAGGGAGGGGTGAGCAGTTCTTC. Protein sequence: CASSLDIGRGEQFF. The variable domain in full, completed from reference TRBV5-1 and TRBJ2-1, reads KAGVTQTPRYLIKTRGQQVTLSCSPISGHRSVSWYQQTPGQGLQFLFEYFSETQRNKGNFPGRFSGRQFSNSRSEMNVSTLELGDSALYLCASSLDIGRGEQFFGPGTRLTVL.

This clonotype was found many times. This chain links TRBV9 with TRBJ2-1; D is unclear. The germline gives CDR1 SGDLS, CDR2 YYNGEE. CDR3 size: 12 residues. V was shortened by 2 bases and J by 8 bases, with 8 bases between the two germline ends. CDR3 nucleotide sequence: TGTGCCAGCAGCGTTATTGGCGATGAGCAGTTCTTC. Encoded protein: CASSVIGDEQFF.

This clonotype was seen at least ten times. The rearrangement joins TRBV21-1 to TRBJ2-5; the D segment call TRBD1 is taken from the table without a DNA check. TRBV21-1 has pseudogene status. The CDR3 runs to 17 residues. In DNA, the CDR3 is TGTGCCAGCAGCAAAACAAGAAGCACAGGGTGCTTGGAGACCCAGTACTTC. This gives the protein CASSKTRSTGCLETQYF.

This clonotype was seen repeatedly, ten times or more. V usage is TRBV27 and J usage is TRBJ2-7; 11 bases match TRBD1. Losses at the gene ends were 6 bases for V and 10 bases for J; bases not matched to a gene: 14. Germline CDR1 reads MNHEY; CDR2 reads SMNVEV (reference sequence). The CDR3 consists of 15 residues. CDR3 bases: TGTGCCAGCAGCCCCCTGGACAGGGGGCAATTAGTTCAGTACTTC. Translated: CASSPLDRGQLVQYF.

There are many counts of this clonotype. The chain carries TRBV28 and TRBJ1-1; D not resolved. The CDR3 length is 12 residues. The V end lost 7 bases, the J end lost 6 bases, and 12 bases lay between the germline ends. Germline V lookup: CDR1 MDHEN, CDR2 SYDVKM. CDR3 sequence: CASTTIPAEAFF. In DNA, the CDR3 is TGTGCCAGCACTACGATACCGGCTGAAGCTTTCTTT.

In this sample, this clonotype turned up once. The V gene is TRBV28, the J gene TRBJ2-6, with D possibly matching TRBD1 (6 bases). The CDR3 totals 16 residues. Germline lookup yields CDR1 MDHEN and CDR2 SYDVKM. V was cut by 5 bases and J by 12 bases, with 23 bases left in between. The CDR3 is CASSPDWRTVVSVLTF. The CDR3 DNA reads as TGTGCCAGCAGTCCAGATTGGAGGACAGTAGTTTCCGTCCTGACTTTC.

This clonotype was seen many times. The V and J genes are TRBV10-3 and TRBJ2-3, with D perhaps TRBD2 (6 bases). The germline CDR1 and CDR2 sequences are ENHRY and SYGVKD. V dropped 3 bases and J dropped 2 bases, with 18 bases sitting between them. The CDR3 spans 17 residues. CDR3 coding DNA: TGTGCCATCAGTGACCCTAAATCGGGGGTCGTCACAGATACGCAGTATTTT. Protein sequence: CAISDPKSGVVTDTQYF.

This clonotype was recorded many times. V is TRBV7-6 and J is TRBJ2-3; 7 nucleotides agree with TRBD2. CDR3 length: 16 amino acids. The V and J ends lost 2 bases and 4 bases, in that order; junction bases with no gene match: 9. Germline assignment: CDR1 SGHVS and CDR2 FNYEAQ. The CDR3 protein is CASSLMASGTSDTQYF. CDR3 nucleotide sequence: TGTGCCAGCAGCTTAATGGCTAGCGGAACATCAGATACGCAGTATTTT. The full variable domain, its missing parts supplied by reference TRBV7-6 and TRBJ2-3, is GAGVSQSPRYKVTKRGQDVALRCDPISGHVSLYWYRQALGQGPEFLTYFNYEAQQDKSGLPNDRFSAERPEGSISTLTIQRTEQRDSAMYRCASSLMASGTSDTQYFGPGTRLTVL.

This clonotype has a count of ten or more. The CDR3 region is CSASASGSTDTQYF. The CDR3, as DNA: TGCAGTGCTAGCGCTAGCGGGAGCACAGATACGCAGTATTTT. This chain links TRBV20-1 with TRBJ2-3; 8 bases match TRBD2. Germline loops: CDR1 DFQATT, CDR2 SNEGSKA (reference sequence). The CDR3 totals 14 residues. V trimming: 3 bases; J trimming: 0 bases; junction bases outside the gene matches: 2.